The 25 T cell receptor beta chains below all came from one sample that was sequenced in a study of CD8+ T cells in alopecia areata listed by TCRdb under 2018. Interpreted using the paper, the time point label stands for: 20 to 30 weeks on oral tofacitinib. The treatment or condition label here, explained by the study, means: oral pan-JAK inhibitor, 5-10 mg twice daily. The library was generated by the immunoSEQ multiplex PCR assay. To provide template for TCR sequencing, every sample had RNA extracted and reverse transcribed into cDNA. In TCRdb, the immuneACCESS table is reduced to in-frame sequences with V and J assigned. These tables do not hold every clone; where another copy was compared, an unresolved V gene accounts for under half, and the others remain unexplained. The table for this sample lists 95,000 to 120,000 clones; roughly 56% of them were counted only once. About 3.7% of the sample is in the top ten clones.

The material sequenced was CD4+ T cells sorted from blood, taken at week 24, from a patient treated with tofacitinib. All receptors come from a human donor with alopecia areata.

J is TRBJ1-5 and V is TRBV7-9; 8 bases match TRBD1. With 8 bases clipped from V and 6 bases from J, the junction kept 3 bases outside the gene matches. CDR3 length: 12 residues. Germline V lookup: CDR1 SEHNR, CDR2 FQNEAQ (reference sequence). As DNA, the CDR3 is TGTGCCAGCGGTACAGGGGGTCAGCCCCAGCATTTT. Translation gives CASGTGGQPQHF.

V and J are TRBV29-1 and TRBJ1-1; 8 bases are shared with TRBD1. Unmatched junction bases numbered 4, after V lost 5 bases and J lost 2 bases. CDR1 is SQVTM, CDR2 ANQGSEA, per germline. The CDR3 runs 13 residues. CDR3 coding DNA: TGCAGCGTTTTTGACAGGGGAAACACTGAAGCTTTCTTT. Amino acids: CSVFDRGNTEAFF.

The rearrangement joins TRBV12-5 to TRBJ2-1, with 8 bases that match TRBD1. Trimming removed 3 bases from V and 4 bases from J; junction bases left unmatched: 17. The CDR3 totals 19 residues. Per the germline V gene, CDR1 is LGHNT and CDR2 is FRNRAP. CDR3 in DNA: TGTGCTAGTGGTTTTACAAGGGACAGGTCTTATGGCGTGTACAATGAGCAGTTCTTC. Its protein product is CASGFTRDRSYGVYNEQFF.

The chain has TRBV29-1 and TRBJ2-5, with 9 bases lining up with TRBD2. V was clipped by 5 bases and J by 1 base; unmatched bases: 5. Germline lookup yields CDR1 SQVTM and CDR2 ANQGSEA. The CDR3 is 14 amino acids. CDR3 DNA sequence: TGCAGCGTTACGATACTAGCGGGCCAAGAGACCCAGTACTTC. Its translation is CSVTILAGQETQYF.

This sequence joins TRBV9 and TRBJ2-3, with 8 bases that match TRBD2. Trimming took 0 bases from V and 3 from J; bases not matched to a gene: 3. The germline V gene encodes CDR1 SGDLS and CDR2 YYNGEE. The CDR3 totals 15 residues. The CDR3 loop reads CASSVGLAGTDTQYF. As DNA, the CDR3 is TGTGCCAGCAGCGTAGGGCTAGCGGGTACAGATACGCAGTATTTT. Using reference TRBV9 and TRBJ2-3 for the parts outside the CDR3, the full variable domain is DSGVTQTPKHLITATGQRVTLRCSPRSGDLSVYWYQQSLDQGLQFLIQYYNGEERAKGNILERFSAQQFPDLHSELNLSSLELGDSALYFCASSVGLAGTDTQYFGPGTRLTVL.

This clone was picked up a small number of times. The chain couples TRBV6-5 to TRBJ2-3, with TRBD1 matching over 11 bases. The CDR3 extends over 14 amino acids. Germline CDR1 MNHEY, CDR2 SVGAGI. V shed 5 bases and J 5 bases; nucleotides not matched to a gene: 3. The CDR3 loop reads CASSRTGGGDTQYF. Here the CDR3 DNA reads TGTGCCAGCAGTCGGACAGGGGGCGGAGATACGCAGTATTTT.

The V and J genes are TRBV2 and TRBJ1-5; a weak D match, TRBD1 (5 bases). This CDR3 contains 13 residues. Germline assignment: CDR1 SNHLY and CDR2 FYNNEI. V gave up 4 bases and J gave up 9 bases, with 13 bases separating them. CDR3 protein: CASSGGAPAPQHF. In DNA form, the CDR3 reads TGTGCCAGCAGTGGAGGGGCCCCGGCGCCCCAGCATTTT.

CDR3 protein: CAWSVSGGETQYF. CDR3 nucleotides: TGTGCCTGGAGTGTATCAGGGGGAGAGACCCAGTACTTC. The chain has TRBV30 and TRBJ2-5, with 7 bases that match TRBD1. CDR3 size: 13 residues. J gave up 4 bases and V 0 bases, and 2 bases lay outside the gene matches. CDR1 is GTSNPN, CDR2 SVGIG, per germline (reference sequence).

V is TRBV7-9 and J is TRBJ2-6, with D uncertain. V was trimmed by 5 bases and J by 4 bases, leaving 9 bases between them. CDR1 and CDR2 (germline): SEHNR, FQNEAQ (reference sequence). The CDR3 consists of 14 residues. The CDR3 protein is CASSLSAGANVLTF. The CDR3 nucleotides read TGTGCCAGCAGCCTGTCGGCCGGGGCCAACGTCCTGACTTTC.

The chain combines TRBV2 with TRBJ1-2; D gene ambiguous. Germline CDR1 is SNHLY and CDR2 is FYNNEI. The germline V and J ends were trimmed by 4 bases and 3 bases, with 12 bases remaining between them. The CDR3 is 14 amino acids. The CDR3 spells CASSVSGQDYGYTF. In DNA form, the CDR3 reads TGTGCCAGCAGTGTATCTGGGCAGGACTATGGCTACACCTTC.

This clone was observed a few times. V gene TRBV15 combines with J gene TRBJ2-1; D possibly corresponds to TRBD1 (6 bases). Trimming left V 4 bases short and J 2 bases short, with 9 bases between. Germline V gene sequence: CDR1 LNHNV, CDR2 YYDKDF (reference sequence). The CDR3 contains 14 residues. The CDR3, as DNA: TGTGCCACCAGCAAGTCAGGGGCCTACAATGAGCAGTTCTTC. Encoded protein: CATSKSGAYNEQFF.

This chain links TRBV7-9 with TRBJ2-1, with D unresolved. The CDR3 totals 12 residues. The germline CDR1 and CDR2 sequences are SEHNR and FQNEAQ (reference sequence). Trimming stripped 11 bases from V and 6 bases from J, with 14 bases between. The CDR3 spells CAGFEITNEQFF. Written as DNA, the CDR3 is TGTGCCGGGTTCGAGATTACCAATGAGCAGTTCTTC.

This clone was observed a few times. The chain uses TRBV29-1 and TRBJ1-2; unclear D gene. Germline loops: CDR1 SQVTM, CDR2 ANQGSEA. The CDR3 sequence is 14 residues long. The V end lost 4 bases, the J end lost 1 base, and 13 bases lay between the germline ends. Here the CDR3 reads CSVVPQWRNYGYTF. The DNA of the CDR3 is TGCAGCGTTGTTCCCCAGTGGCGTAACTATGGCTACACCTTC.

This clone was found once. This chain links TRBV4-3 with TRBJ1-5; weak D call: TRBD1 (6 bases). Germline V CDR1 and CDR2: LGHNA, YSLEER. The ends were cut back, 3 bases at V and 7 bases at J, with 16 bases in the middle. The CDR3 loop spans 15 amino acids. CDR3 sequence (DNA): TGCGCCAGCAGCCATAACCCGGGGGCCAGGCAGCCCCAGCATTTT. Translating it yields CASSHNPGARQPQHF.

This chain joins TRBV29-1 and TRBJ2-5; no clear D. Germline V gives CDR1 SQVTM, CDR2 ANQGSEA. The germline V and J ends were trimmed by 7 bases and 5 bases, with 14 bases remaining between them. The CDR3 length is 12 residues. In DNA, the CDR3 is TGCAGCGCCCCCGGTCCGGACGAGACCCAGTACTTC. Protein product: CSAPGPDETQYF. Full variable domain (missing parts from reference TRBV29-1 and TRBJ2-5): SAVISQKPSRDICQRGTSLTIQCQVDSQVTMMFWYRQQPGQSLTLIATANQGSEATYESGFVIDKFPISRPNLTFSTLTVSNMSPEDSSIYLCSAPGPDETQYFGPGTRLLVL.

Written as DNA, the CDR3 is TGCAGCGGAGGACAGCCGAATGGGGAGGCTTTCTTT. Encoded protein: CSGGQPNGEAFF. The chain links TRBV29-1 to TRBJ1-1, with D perhaps matching TRBD1 (6 bases). V lost 7 bases and J lost 11, with 20 bases in between. The CDR3 loop spans 12 amino acids. The germline V gene encodes CDR1 SQVTM and CDR2 ANQGSEA.

The chain combines TRBV9 with TRBJ1-2; 7 bases are shared with TRBD1. In germline, CDR1 is SGDLS, CDR2 YYNGEE. The CDR3 consists of 14 residues. The V gene end was trimmed by 0 bases and the J gene end by 5 bases; junction bases not matched to a gene: 4. CDR3 region: CASSVGGQTYGYTF. The DNA of the CDR3 is TGTGCCAGCAGCGTAGGGGGACAGACTTATGGCTACACCTTC.

This clone was detected only a few times. J is TRBJ2-2 and V is TRBV29-1, with a tentative D call TRBD2 (6 bases). CDR3 length: 14 amino acids. Germline-derived CDR1 and CDR2 are SQVTM and ANQGSEA. V lost 8 bases to trimming and J lost 6 bases, with 19 bases between them. The CDR3 loop is CSFKRATGAGELFF. In DNA, the CDR3 is TGCAGCTTTAAGCGGGCTACGGGGGCCGGGGAGCTGTTTTTT.

The chain couples TRBV6-5 to TRBJ2-1, with no clear D. The germline gives CDR1 MNHEY, CDR2 SVGAGI. CDR3 length equals 13 residues. Trimming shortened V by 2 bases and J by 8 bases, and 10 bases separated the two germline ends. The CDR3 protein is CASSYNGGDEQFF. In nucleotides, the CDR3 is TGTGCCAGCAGTTACAATGGCGGCGATGAGCAGTTCTTC.

This clone was observed once. The chain combines TRBV2 with TRBJ2-7; D uncertain. Deletions cut 6 bases from V and 3 bases from J, with 15 bases between. The germline V gene has CDR1 SNHLY and CDR2 FYNNEI. The CDR3 is 14 amino acids. The CDR3 nucleotides read TGTGCCAGCAGGCAGACGTACTTGATCTACGAGCAGTACTTC. Its protein is CASRQTYLIYEQYF.

V usage is TRBV29-1 and J usage is TRBJ2-3; D not certain. The CDR3 has 12 amino acids. Germline CDR1 is SQVTM and CDR2 is ANQGSEA. With 7 bases removed from V and 4 bases from J, the gap between germline ends came to 12 bases. The CDR3 bases are TGCAGCGCCACAAGCAGGTCAGATACGCAGTATTTT. This gives the protein CSATSRSDTQYF.

This chain links TRBV4-1 with TRBJ1-4; 8 bases fit TRBD1. This CDR3 spans 12 amino acids. V trimming: 4 bases; J trimming: 11 bases; junction bases outside the gene matches: 3. Per germline, CDR1 MGHRA and CDR2 YSYEKL. The CDR3 sequence is CASSLTGGKLFF. DNA for the CDR3: TGCGCCAGCAGCCTAACAGGGGGTAAACTGTTTTTT.

CDR3 DNA: TGTGCCAGCAGCGTAGACAGGATTAATTCACCCCTCCACTTT. Translation gives CASSVDRINSPLHF. The chain joins TRBV9 to TRBJ1-6; D perhaps matches TRBD1 (5 bases). CDR3 length: 14 residues. Germline lookup yields CDR1 SGDLS and CDR2 YYNGEE. Trimming removed 0 bases from V and 6 bases from J, with 7 bases in between.

The J gene is TRBJ2-3, the V gene TRBV19; D uncertain. This CDR3 comprises 13 residues. The V end lost 2 bases, the J end lost 3 bases, and 6 bases lay between the germline ends. From germline, CDR1 is LNHDA and CDR2 SQIVND (reference sequence). DNA for the CDR3: TGTGCCAGTAGTATATCAATAACAGATACGCAGTATTTT. Translation gives CASSISITDTQYF.

The chain couples TRBV10-3 to TRBJ2-3; the D gene is possibly TRBD2 (6 bases). There are 13 residues in the CDR3. Looked up from germline, CDR1 is ENHRY and CDR2 is SYGVKD. V lost 2 bases and J lost 9, with 12 bases in between. The CDR3 is CAISELSGGTQYF. In DNA form, the CDR3 reads TGTGCCATCAGTGAGCTATCCGGAGGGACGCAGTATTTT.